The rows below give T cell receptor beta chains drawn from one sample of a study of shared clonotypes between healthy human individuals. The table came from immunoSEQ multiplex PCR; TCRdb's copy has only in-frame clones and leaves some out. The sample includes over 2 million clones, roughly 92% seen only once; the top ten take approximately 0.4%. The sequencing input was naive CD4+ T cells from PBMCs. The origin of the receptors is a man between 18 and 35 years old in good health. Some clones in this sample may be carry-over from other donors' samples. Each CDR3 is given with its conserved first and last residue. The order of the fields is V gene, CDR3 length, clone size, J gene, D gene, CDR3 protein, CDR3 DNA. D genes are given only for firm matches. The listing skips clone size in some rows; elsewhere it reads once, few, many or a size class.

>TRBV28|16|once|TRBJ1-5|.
CASSNPGLPSNQPQHF
TGTGCCAGCAGTAACCCGGGACTCCCTAGCAATCAGCCCCAGCATTTT
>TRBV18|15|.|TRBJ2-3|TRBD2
CASSPTGGGTDTQYF
TGTGCCAGCTCACCAACGGGAGGTGGCACAGATACGCAGTATTTT
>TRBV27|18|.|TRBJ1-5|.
CASSLKPPREPSNQPQHF
TGTGCCAGCAGTTTAAAGCCCCCCCGCGAGCCGAGCAATCAGCCCCAGCATTTT
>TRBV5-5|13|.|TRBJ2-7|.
CASSLRQPYEQYF
TGTGCCAGCAGCTTGAGACAGCCCTACGAGCAGTACTTC
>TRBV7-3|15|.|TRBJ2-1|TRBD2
CASSWTSGDYNEQFF
TGTGCCAGCAGCTGGACTAGCGGGGACTACAATGAGCAGTTCTTC
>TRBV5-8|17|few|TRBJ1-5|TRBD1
CASSPSRGTVLDQPQHF
TGTGCCAGCAGCCCGTCTCGGGGGACAGTCCTCGATCAGCCCCAGCATTTT
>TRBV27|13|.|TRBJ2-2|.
CASGSRNTGELFF
TGTGCCAGCGGGTCGCGGAACACCGGGGAGCTGTTTTTT
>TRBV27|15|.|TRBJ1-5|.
CASSLSGISNQPQHF
TGTGCCAGCAGTTTGTCCGGGATCTCCAATCAGCCCCAGCATTTT
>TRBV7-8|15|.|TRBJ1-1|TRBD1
CASSLGWTGASEAFF
TGTGCCAGCAGCTTAGGTTGGACAGGGGCTTCTGAAGCTTTCTTT
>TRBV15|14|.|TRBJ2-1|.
CATSRGQGYNEQFF
TGTGCCACCAGCAGAGGGCAGGGGTACAATGAGCAGTTCTTC